Each of the 31 T cell receptor beta chains below was sequenced from the same sample in a study of cytomegalovirus exposure and HLA in healthy donors. It was with 60 Vbeta and 13 Jbeta primers that the PCR ran. Profiled with immunoSEQ multiplex PCR; TCRdb holds only in-frame clones, not every one. The table shows about 110,000 clones, with 65% to 80% occurring only once. Material: PBMCs. The source is a human donor in good health.

The chain uses TRBV10-3 and TRBJ1-4; weak D call: TRBD1 (5 bases). Germline V CDR1 and CDR2: ENHRY, SYGVKD. The CDR3 extends over 14 amino acids. Trimming took 3 bases from V and 2 from J, leaving 7 bases between them. CDR3 bases: TGTGCCATCAGTGATAAGGGGACTAATGAAAAACTGTTTTTT. Protein sequence: CAISDKGTNEKLFF.

The chain employs TRBV11-2 and TRBJ2-1, with 13 positions matching TRBD2. The CDR3 sequence is 15 residues long. With 5 bases clipped from V and 10 bases from J, the junction kept 8 bases outside the gene matches. The V gene's germline CDR1 is SGHAT and CDR2 FQNNGV. Written as DNA, the CDR3 is TGTGCCAGCAGCCCTGGACTAGCGGGAGACGGCGAGCAGTTCTTC. Protein sequence: CASSPGLAGDGEQFF.

The V gene is TRBV13, the J gene TRBJ2-7, with a tentative D call TRBD2 (5 bases). V lost 0 bases, J lost 2 bases, and 8 bases lay in between. Germline CDR1 and CDR2: PRHDT and FYEKMQ (reference sequence). The CDR3 is 14 amino acids. In DNA form, the CDR3 reads TGTGCCAGCAGCTTAGGCCGGGGAACCTACGAGCAGTACTTC. It is translated as CASSLGRGTYEQYF.

The V and J genes are TRBV14 and TRBJ2-1, with TRBD2 matching over 14 bases. The CDR3 spans 19 residues. Germline lookup yields CDR1 SGHDN and CDR2 FVKESK. V lost 0 bases to trimming and J lost 7 bases; unmatched junction nucleotides: 11. Here the CDR3 DNA reads TGTGCCAGCAGCCAAGATCGGTCGGGAGGACTAGCGGGGGGAAATGAGCAGTTCTTC. Encoded protein: CASSQDRSGGLAGGNEQFF.

The gene calls are TRBV7-6 and TRBJ2-7; 8 bases fit TRBD1. The ends lost 5 bases at V and 3 bases at J; junction bases unmatched: 9. Looked up from germline, CDR1 is SGHVS and CDR2 is FNYEAQ. The CDR3 has 15 residues. CDR3 sequence (DNA): TGTGCCAGCAGCCCCGGGACAGGTCAGTTCTACGAGCAGTACTTC. Its protein product is CASSPGTGQFYEQYF.

The V and J genes are TRBV30 and TRBJ2-5, with a tentative D call TRBD2 (6 bases). The ends were cut back, 0 bases at V and 1 base at J, with 18 bases in the middle. CDR1 is GTSNPN, CDR2 SVGIG, per germline (reference sequence). The CDR3 length is 17 residues. The CDR3 is CAWSVHRVAELQETQYF. As DNA, the CDR3 is TGTGCCTGGAGTGTACATAGGGTAGCGGAGCTCCAAGAGACCCAGTACTTC.

DNA of the CDR3: TGTGCCTGGAGTCCACAGGGGGTCAGGGCCGGGGAGCAGTACTTC. It specifies CAWSPQGVRAGEQYF. The chain joins TRBV30 to TRBJ2-7; 8 positions agree with TRBD1. Germline V gene data show CDR1 as GTSNPN and CDR2 as SVGIG (reference sequence). The CDR3 length is 15 residues. V trimming: 2 bases; J trimming: 7 bases; junction bases outside the gene matches: 13.

This clone occurred once. The chain links TRBV27 to TRBJ1-4, with D perhaps TRBD1 (5 bases). CDR1 and CDR2 from the germline V gene are MNHEY and SMNVEV (reference sequence). The CDR3 is made up of 15 amino acids. Trimming left V 8 bases short and J 4 bases short, with 17 bases between. The chain's CDR3 is CASGGVWGGNEKLFF. In DNA, the CDR3 is TGTGCCAGCGGCGGGGTTTGGGGGGGTAATGAAAAACTGTTTTTT.

V is TRBV27 and J is TRBJ2-7; tentative D call: TRBD2 (5 bases). This CDR3 comprises 14 residues. Trimming removed 4 bases from V and 3 bases from J, with 13 bases in between. CDR1 and CDR2 (germline): MNHEY, SMNVEV (reference sequence). This CDR3 reads CASSSTGVLYEQYF. CDR3 coding DNA: TGTGCCAGCAGTTCCACCGGGGTCCTCTACGAGCAGTACTTC.

The chain carries TRBV7-3 and TRBJ2-2; no definite D call. The CDR3 has 14 residues. V shed 2 bases and J shed 6 bases, with 10 bases lying between them. In germline, CDR1 is SGHTA, CDR2 FQGTGA. The CDR3 nucleotides are TGTGCCAGCAGCTTAGGTACTTCCTCCGGGGAGCTGTTTTTT. It translates to CASSLGTSSGELFF.

With regard to this clone: Its ends do not fully match the called genes, so a read error is possible. The rearrangement uses TRBV7-9 and TRBJ2-2; TRBD1 agrees at 8 bases. This CDR3 has 15 residues. Germline lookup yields CDR1 SEHNR and CDR2 FQNEAQ (reference sequence). The CDR3 nucleotides are TGTGCCAGCAGCTTAACAGGGGGAGATGGTGGGGAGCTGCTTTTT. It yields the protein CASSLTGGDGGELLF.

This chain connects TRBV13 to TRBJ2-1; 7 nucleotides align to TRBD1. Losses at the gene ends were 0 bases for V and 6 bases for J; bases not matched to a gene: 8. Germline CDR1 reads PRHDT; CDR2 reads FYEKMQ (reference sequence). CDR3 length equals 16 residues. CDR3 nucleotide sequence: TGTGCCAGCAGCTTAGGGCAGCGACAGGGTGTCAATGAGCAGTTCTTC. It translates to CASSLGQRQGVNEQFF.

The chain couples TRBV28 to TRBJ1-1, with TRBD1 as a possible D gene (5 bases). CDR3 length: 17 residues. V was cut by 4 bases and J by 3 bases, with 21 bases left in between. CDR1 and CDR2 (germline): MDHEN, SYDVKM. CDR3 residues: CASSSPRAGFGYTEAFF. The CDR3 bases are TGTGCCAGCAGTTCTCCCAGGGCAGGGTTCGGGTACACTGAAGCTTTCTTT.

This clone showed up just once. The V call is TRBV27, the J call TRBJ2-1; the match to TRBD2 covers 7 bases. This CDR3 has 15 residues. Germline-derived CDR1 and CDR2 are MNHEY and SMNVEV (reference sequence). The V segment lost 5 bases and the J segment 5 bases; nucleotides outside the gene matches: 9. This CDR3 is CASSIGTTGHNEQFF. The CDR3 DNA reads TGTGCCAGCAGTATCGGGACTACCGGCCACAATGAGCAGTTCTTC.

J is TRBJ2-7 and V is TRBV4-1, with TRBD1 identical over 7 bases. CDR3 length: 15 amino acids. CDR1 MGHRA and CDR2 YSYEKL come from the germline V gene. The J segment lost 0 bases and the V segment lost 5 bases, leaving 7 bases of the junction unmatched. In DNA, the CDR3 is TGCGCCAGCAGCTTGGGACAGATGAGCTCCTACGAGCAGTACTTC. Residues: CASSLGQMSSYEQYF.

The chain couples TRBV28 to TRBJ2-4, with D hard to call. The CDR3 consists of 15 residues. Germline CDR1 MDHEN, CDR2 SYDVKM. V was clipped by 8 bases and J by 0 bases, with 14 bases between them. The CDR3 sequence is CASGEPRVAKNIQYF. The CDR3, as DNA: TGTGCCAGCGGTGAACCACGGGTAGCCAAAAACATTCAGTACTTC.

V and J are TRBV19 and TRBJ2-2, with D possibly being TRBD2 (5 bases). The CDR3 totals 17 residues. The ends were cut back, 5 bases at V and 5 bases at J, with 21 bases in the middle. Germline CDR1 and CDR2: LNHDA and SQIVND (reference sequence). In DNA, the CDR3 is TGTGCCAGTAGTCCCGTACGAGGCGGAAGAGGGACCGGGGAGCTGTTTTTT. The encoded protein is CASSPVRGGRGTGELFF.

The gene calls are TRBV2 and TRBJ1-2; D is unresolved. CDR1 and CDR2 from the germline V gene are SNHLY and FYNNEI. With 6 bases removed from V and 4 bases from J, the gap between germline ends came to 18 bases. The CDR3 consists of 15 residues. CDR3 loop: CASSRSPEIIYGYTF. For the CDR3, the DNA is TGTGCCAGCAGCCGGTCTCCGGAGATAATCTATGGCTACACCTTC.

The J gene is TRBJ2-5, the V gene TRBV11-3, with TRBD2 identical over 7 bases. The last part of the DNA fits TRBJ2-7 better; the J call may be wrong. Germline CDR1 reads SGHNT; CDR2 reads YENEEA. There are 13 residues in the CDR3. CDR3 DNA: TGTGCCAGCAGCTTAGCGGGAGGCGGCGAGCAGTACTTC. Amino acid sequence: CASSLAGGGEQYF.

The chain is built from TRBV7-2 and TRBJ1-4; weak D call: TRBD1 (5 bases). The germline CDR1 and CDR2 sequences are SGHTA and FQGNSA. This CDR3 is 15 amino acids long. V was pared by 5 bases and J by 6 bases, with 16 bases between. This CDR3 is CASSLREGGDEKLFF. CDR3 DNA sequence: TGTGCCAGCAGCCTCAGGGAAGGTGGGGATGAAAAACTGTTTTTT.

The CDR3 nucleotides are TGCGCCAGCAGCACAACAGGGGGCCCTGACTCCTACGAGCAGTACTTC. Protein product: CASSTTGGPDSYEQYF. This chain joins TRBV5-1 and TRBJ2-7; 9 nucleotides line up with TRBD1. The V segment lost 4 bases and the J segment 0 bases; nucleotides outside the gene matches: 8. There are 16 residues in the CDR3. Germline CDR1 and CDR2: SGHRS and YFSETQ.

This clone was counted between two and nine times. J is TRBJ1-2 and V is TRBV4-1; maybe TRBD1 (5 bases). The germline gives CDR1 MGHRA, CDR2 YSYEKL. V was shortened by 4 bases and J by 4 bases, with 16 bases between the two germline ends. This CDR3 has 15 residues. The CDR3 sequence is CASSPPRTQGYGYTF. The CDR3 coding sequence is TGCGCCAGCAGCCCACCGAGGACCCAGGGCTATGGCTACACCTTC.

In this sample, this clone turned up a few times. The V and J genes are TRBV18 and TRBJ2-2; no firm D call. The CDR3 loop spans 15 amino acids. From germline, CDR1 is KGHSH and CDR2 LQKENI. V lost 4 bases to trimming and J lost 0 bases, with 9 bases between them. This CDR3 reads CASSLTTANTGELFF. The CDR3, as DNA: TGTGCCAGCTCACTGACAACCGCGAACACCGGGGAGCTGTTTTTT.

This chain joins TRBV9 and TRBJ1-5, with a possible D match to TRBD1 (5 bases). From germline, CDR1 is SGDLS and CDR2 YYNGEE. V gave up 0 bases and J gave up 3 bases, with 7 bases separating them. This CDR3 has 14 residues. In DNA, the CDR3 is TGTGCCAGCAGCGTAGAGGGGATCAATCAGCCCCAGCATTTT. Encoded protein: CASSVEGINQPQHF.

The V call is TRBV19, the J call TRBJ1-5, with D maybe TRBD1 (6 bases). The CDR3 spans 13 residues. Germline values: CDR1 LNHDA, CDR2 SQIVND (reference sequence). Trimming shortened V by 10 bases and J by 9 bases, and 19 bases separated the two germline ends. The CDR3 is CATQGQLYRPQHF. The CDR3 DNA reads as TGTGCCACCCAAGGACAGCTTTATCGGCCCCAGCATTTT.

V gene TRBV7-8 combines with J gene TRBJ2-2; maybe TRBD1 (5 bases). CDR1 is SGHVS and CDR2 is FQNEAQ in the germline V gene. V lost 2 bases to trimming and J lost 5 bases, with 15 bases between them. This CDR3 has 16 residues. In nucleotides, the CDR3 is TGTGCCAGCAGCTTACTCGGCAGGGTCTTTACCGGGGAGCTGTTTTTT. Translating it yields CASSLLGRVFTGELFF.

The chain uses TRBV5-1 and TRBJ1-4, with D perhaps matching TRBD1 (6 bases). Germline loops: CDR1 SGHRS, CDR2 YFSETQ. V gave up 3 bases and J gave up 6 bases, with 15 bases separating them. CDR3 size: 15 residues. The CDR3, as DNA: TGCGCCAGCAGCTCGACGACAGGAGGTCATGAAAAACTGTTTTTT. Protein product: CASSSTTGGHEKLFF.

The chain is built from TRBV5-1 and TRBJ2-5; TRBD1 matches 12 bases. The CDR3 consists of 15 residues. Unmatched junction bases numbered 6, after V lost 4 bases and J lost 5 bases. In germline, CDR1 is SGHRS, CDR2 YFSETQ. This chain's CDR3 is CASSLRDRGRETQYF. The CDR3 DNA reads as TGCGCCAGCAGCCTCCGGGACAGGGGGCGCGAGACCCAGTACTTC.

In this sample, this clone turned up once. The V gene is TRBV6-1, the J gene TRBJ2-7; 10 nucleotides match TRBD2. After removal of 3 bases from V and 2 bases from J, the junction contained 4 bases not matched to a gene. Germline V gives CDR1 MNHNS, CDR2 SASEGT. This CDR3 is built from 15 residues. The CDR3 spells CASSDLLAGTYEQYF. CDR3 DNA sequence: TGTGCCAGCAGTGACTTACTAGCGGGGACCTACGAGCAGTACTTC.

The chain couples TRBV19 to TRBJ1-1; 7 nucleotides match TRBD1. The junction had 4 bases not matched to a gene; V was cut back by 5 bases and J by 1 base. This CDR3 has 14 residues. Germline assignment: CDR1 LNHDA and CDR2 SQIVND (reference sequence). CDR3 nucleotides: TGTGCCAGTAGTCGACAGGGTCAGAACACTGAAGCTTTCTTT. Amino acid sequence: CASSRQGQNTEAFF.

V and J are TRBV2 and TRBJ1-6, with 7 bases lining up with TRBD1. This CDR3 contains 17 residues. CDR1 and CDR2 from the germline V gene are SNHLY and FYNNEI. The ends lost 2 bases at V and 4 bases at J; junction bases unmatched: 8. The CDR3 spells CASSESAGQLYNSPLHF. Here the CDR3 DNA reads TGTGCCAGCAGTGAATCCGCGGGACAGCTTTATAATTCACCCCTCCACTTT.